These T cell receptor beta chains were read from a single sample in a study of blood T cell repertoires in COVID-19. Here immunoSEQ multiplex PCR was the method, and the copy in TCRdb shows in-frame clones only, minus some. In the table there are fewer than 200,000 clones, 86% of which are singletons. What was sequenced was peripheral blood. These receptors all come from a man aged 45-60 years with active or convalescent COVID-19. Each CDR3 is given with its conserved first and last residue. A D gene is named only where the DNA matches it firmly. The size field is filled for only some rows; it gives once, few, many or a size class.

d_call j_call v_call clone_size cdr3_nt cdr3_aa
TRBD1 TRBJ1-2 TRBV6-2/TRBV6-3 - TGTGCCAGCAGTTTGGAAAGGGGCAGGGGGACTCCTAACTATGGCTACACCTTC CASSLERGRGTPNYGYTF
- TRBJ2-1 TRBV14 - TGTGCCAGCAGTCCTCTGACTCGTTACAATGAGCAGTTCTTC CASSPLTRYNEQFF
- TRBJ1-5 TRBV6-2/TRBV6-3 - TGTGCCAGCAGTTACTCTCCAGGGGCATATCAGCCCCAGCATTTT CASSYSPGAYQPQHF
- TRBJ1-2 TRBV5-1 once TGCGCCAGCAGCTTGGCGTCAGGGGCTGGGGGCTACACCTTC CASSLASGAGGYTF
- TRBJ1-4 TRBV25-1 - TGTGCCAGCAGTGCGACGGACAGCGGTAATGAAAAACTGTTTTTT CASSATDSGNEKLFF
- TRBJ2-7 TRBV29-1 few TGCAGCGTCGCAAGGGGCCCCTACGAGCAGTACTTC CSVARGPYEQYF
- TRBJ2-5 TRBV4-1 - TGCGCCAGCAGCCCAACCGCGGGACAGCAAGAGACCCAGTACTTC CASSPTAGQQETQYF
TRBD1 TRBJ1-3 TRBV18 - TGTGCCAGCTCATCAGGACAGGGATCAGCTGGAAACACCATATATTTT CASSSGQGSAGNTIYF
- TRBJ1-5 TRBV27 - TGTGCCAGCAGAACCGACAGGCAGCACAATCAGCCCCAGCATTTT CASRTDRQHNQPQHF
TRBD1 TRBJ1-1 TRBV29-1 - TGCAGCGTTGAGTCATCTCCCTGGACAGGGAGGACTGAAGCTTTCTTT CSVESSPWTGRTEAFF
- TRBJ2-2 TRBV30 - TGTGCCTACGACGGGACTTTTACGGGCGGGGAGCTGTTTTTT CAYDGTFTGGELFF
TRBD1 TRBJ2-7 TRBV7-9 - TGTGCCAGCAGTCAGACAGGGTCGCCCCACTTC CASSQTGSPHF
TRBD1 TRBJ1-2 TRBV9 - TGTGCCAGCAGCGTCAGACAGGGGCAAAACTATGGCTACACCTTC CASSVRQGQNYGYTF
- TRBJ2-3 TRBV6-2/TRBV6-3 - TGTGCCAGCAGTTATTGGGTGGTAGCGGCTAGCACAGATACGCAGTATTTT CASSYWVVAASTDTQYF
- TRBJ1-4 TRBV13 - TGTGCCAGCAGCTTAGGAGGCCGCGGGGAAAAACTGTTTTTT CASSLGGRGEKLFF
- TRBJ2-7 TRBV5-1 - TGCGCCAGCAGCCCCCGCGGAGGTACCTACGAGCAGTACTTC CASSPRGGTYEQYF
TRBD2 TRBJ2-5 TRBV19 - TGTGCCAGTAGCCCGGGACTAGCGGAAGAGACCCAGTACTTC CASSPGLAEETQYF
- TRBJ1-1 TRBV4-2 - TGTGCCACCAGTGCCCGGGAAAACACTGAAGCTTTCTTT CATSARENTEAFF
- TRBJ1-5 TRBV19 - TGTGCCAGTAGTTCCTCATACAGGTTCCTAAGCAATCAGCCCCAGCATTTT CASSSSYRFLSNQPQHF
TRBD2 TRBJ2-6 TRBV3-1/TRBV3-2 - TGTGCCAGCAGCCAAGTTTTGACTAGCGGGGGGGCAACTGGGGCCAACGTCCTGACTTTC CASSQVLTSGGATGANVLTF
- TRBJ2-3 TRBV24-1 - TGTGCCACCAGTGACTCGGGGGGCACAGATACGCAGTATTTT CATSDSGGTDTQYF
TRBD2 TRBJ2-3 TRBV27 - TGTGCCAGCAGTTTTAGCGGGGGGCACACAGATACGCAGTATTTT CASSFSGGHTDTQYF
TRBD1 TRBJ1-1 TRBV29-1 once TGCAGCGTTCAGGGGGCCGAGGAAGCTTTCTTT CSVQGAEEAFF
TRBD1 TRBJ2-7 TRBV19 once TGTGCCAGTAGTATAGGACAGGGGACGACCTACGAGCAGTACTTC CASSIGQGTTYEQYF
- TRBJ1-1 TRBV5-1 - TGCGCCAGCAGCTTGGGACAGACAAACACTGAAGCTTTCTTT CASSLGQTNTEAFF
- TRBJ2-1 TRBV19 - TGTGCCAGTAGTATAGGTGGACACCCTGACTACAATGAGCAGTTCTTC CASSIGGHPDYNEQFF
TRBD1 TRBJ2-5 TRBV3-1/TRBV3-2 - TGTGCCAGCAGCCAAATGACAGGGCCGCAAGAGACCCAGTACTTC CASSQMTGPQETQYF